This TCR beta chain was obtained from a study of blood T cell repertoires in COVID-19. As for the study in general: Some COVID-19 samples were acute and others convalescent; all came from the United States, Italy and Spain. The analysed material was cDNA or gDNA that came from T cells, B-cell-depleted T cells, or PBMCs.

Participants had their cohort set by participant-reported clinical history. Original processing notes: Researchers report that nucleated cell counts were estimated from reference gene primer amplification. Data came from immunoSEQ multiplex PCR; TCRdb stores just in-frame clones and leaves some out. V and J calls and clone size are as listed in that table; D and trimming were resolved from the DNA. The sample has about 480,000 clones, around 87% seen once. Material: PBMCs or T cells enriched from blood (not recorded which). The sequence was collected from a woman in her forties who had recovered from COVID-19.

As DNA, the CDR3 is TGTGCCAGCAGTCTGGACTACACCTACGAGCAGTACTTC. It specifies CASSLDYTYEQYF. The V and J genes are TRBV6-2 or TRBV6-3 and TRBJ2-7; TRBD2 might be the D (6 bases). Between the trimmed V and J ends, which lost 5 bases and 2 bases, there was a span of 10 bases. The germline gives CDR1 MNHEY, CDR2 SVGEGT. The CDR3 extends over 13 amino acids.